The rows below give T cell receptor beta chains drawn from one sample of a study of T cell repertoires in cytomegalovirus infection. TCRdb redid the calling of the reads with MiXCR, one entry per CDR3 protein. This table holds some 180,000 distinct CDR3 sequences, roughly 19% found once. Sequenced input: PBMCs. The source of these receptors is a human donor in good health (CMV status not recorded). Some clones in this sample may be carry-over from other donors' samples. The CDR3 runs from the conserved cysteine through the conserved F or W. D genes are given only for firm matches. Clone size is stated in some rows and not others, as once, few, many or a class when expanded.

TRBV11-2	.	TRBJ1-2	few	TGTGCCAGCAGCCCTTATTCAGCGGCTTATGGCTACACCTTC	CASSPYSAAYGYTF
TRBV7-9	.	TRBJ2-7	few	TGTGCCAGCAGTTACCCGGCGCCGAACGACGAGCAGTACTTC	CASSYPAPNDEQYF
TRBV5-1	TRBD2	TRBJ2-1	many	TGCGCCAGCAGCTTGGCCGGGAGGGCCACGGTTAATGAGCAGTTCTTC	CASSLAGRATVNEQFF
TRBV12-3/TRBV12-4	.	TRBJ2-3	few	TGTGCCAGCAGTTTGGACGGGAGCGCAGATACGCAGTATTTT	CASSLDGSADTQYF
TRBV7-2	TRBD1	TRBJ1-5	few	TGTGCCAGCAGCGCCCGGACAGGGGATCAGCCCCAGCATTTT	CASSARTGDQPQHF
TRBV4-1	.	TRBJ1-5	few	TGCGCCAGCGCCGGGGGCCACAATCAGCCCCAGCATTTT	CASAGGHNQPQHF
TRBV5-4	TRBD1	TRBJ1-2	few	TGTGCCAGCAGCCCTCAGGGGGTGGTGTGGGGCTACACCTTC	CASSPQGVVWGYTF
TRBV25-1	.	TRBJ1-1	many	TGTGCCAGCAGTGATGGTGCGATGGCTGAAGCTTTCTTT	CASSDGAMAEAFF
TRBV15	TRBD2	TRBJ2-5	many	TGTGCCACCAGCTCTCCACAGCGTAGCGGGACAGAGACCCAGTACTTC	CATSSPQRSGTETQYF
TRBV29-1	.	TRBJ2-7	few	TGCTCGGGCCGGGACATATCCTACGAGCAGTACTTC	CSGRDISYEQYF
TRBV28	TRBD1	TRBJ2-7	.	TGTGCCAGCAGTTTCCCCGGGACAGACTACGAGCAGTACTTC	CASSFPGTDYEQYF
TRBV12-3/TRBV12-4	.	TRBJ1-5	once	TGTGCCAGCAGTTTAGCAGGAGGGGTTGCAAATCAGCCCCAGCATTTT	CASSLAGGVANQPQHF
TRBV5-4	TRBD2	TRBJ2-4	few	TGTGCCAGCAGCCGCCCGGGACTAGCGGGAAACATTCAGTACTTC	CASSRPGLAGNIQYF
TRBV19	.	TRBJ2-1	.	TGTGCCAGTAGTATCCAGGGCCAGAACAATGAGCAGTTCTTC	CASSIQGQNNEQFF
TRBV27	TRBD1	TRBJ1-2	few	TGTGCCAGCAGTTCTCGAACAGGGGTCTATGGCTACACCTTC	CASSSRTGVYGYTF
TRBV7-9	.	TRBJ1-1	.	TGTGCCAGCAGCGGTGACAGGCTGTCTGAAGCTTTCTTT	CASSGDRLSEAFF
TRBV7-2	.	TRBJ2-1	many	TGTGCCAGCAGCTTAGACGACGGTGAGCAGTTCTTC	CASSLDDGEQFF
TRBV20-1	TRBD1	TRBJ1-4	.	TGCAGTGCTAAGACAGGGTTTTCCAATGAAAAACTGTTTTTT	CSAKTGFSNEKLFF
TRBV19	.	TRBJ1-5	.	TGTGCCAGTACTATTAACCGGGGCCTCAATCAGCCCCAGCATTTT	CASTINRGLNQPQHF
TRBV19	TRBD2	TRBJ2-6	.	TGTGCCAGTAGGGTGACTAGCAAAAGGTTGCACTCTGGGGCCAACGTCCTGACTTTC	CASRVTSKRLHSGANVLTF
TRBV11-3	.	TRBJ2-2	many	TGTGCCAGCAGCTTAGCAACGAACACCGGGGAGCTGTTTTTT	CASSLATNTGELFF
TRBV9	.	TRBJ2-3	few	TGTGCCAGCAGCGTAGCGGGGAGAACAGATACGCAGTATTTT	CASSVAGRTDTQYF
TRBV20-1	.	TRBJ2-1	.	TGCAGTGGCGGAGCTAACAATGAGCAGTTCTTC	CSGGANNEQFF
TRBV5-1	TRBD1	TRBJ2-7	.	TGCGCCAGCAGCCCCGACAGGGGGGACGAGCAGTACTTC	CASSPDRGDEQYF
TRBV29-1	TRBD1	TRBJ2-7	few	TGCAGCGTTTTGGGACAGACCTACGAGCAGTACTTC	CSVLGQTYEQYF
TRBV5-5	.	TRBJ2-1	few	TGTGCCAGCAGCTTGATTCGGGCTCATGAAAACGAGCAGTTCTTC	CASSLIRAHENEQFF
TRBV18	.	TRBJ2-7	few	TGTGCCAGCTCCCGCGGGACAGACTCCTACGAGCAGTACTTC	CASSRGTDSYEQYF
TRBV28	TRBD2	TRBJ2-7	many	TGTGCCAGCAGTACACTAGCGGGCGCCCAGAACGAGCAGTACTTC	CASSTLAGAQNEQYF
TRBV7-9	.	TRBJ1-5	many	TGTGCCAGCAGCTTAGGGGACCCAAGAGGGCCCCAGCATTTT	CASSLGDPRGPQHF
TRBV7-3	.	TRBJ2-1	.	TGTGCCAGCAGCTTAACGTCAAGGAGCGAGCAGTTCTTC	CASSLTSRSEQFF
TRBV28	.	TRBJ2-1	many	TGTGCCAGCAGCCTTATGCGGGGCCGGGGATTGAATGAGCAGTTCTTC	CASSLMRGRGLNEQFF
TRBV14	.	TRBJ2-5	.	TGTGCCAGCAGCCCATCTCGCGGAGGAGAGACCCAGTACTTC	CASSPSRGGETQYF
TRBV7-2	.	TRBJ2-1	few	TGTGCCAGCAGCCCGGGACAAGCCTTGGGGGCTAATGAGCAGTTCTTC	CASSPGQALGANEQFF
TRBV29-1	TRBD2	TRBJ2-5	many	TGCAGCGTTGACCCCGGGGGGGTTGAGACCCAGTACTTC	CSVDPGGVETQYF
TRBV7-9	TRBD2	TRBJ2-3	.	TGTGCCAGCAGCGCGCGACTAGCGGGAGTTAGAGATACGCAGTATTTT	CASSARLAGVRDTQYF
TRBV12-3/TRBV12-4	.	TRBJ2-1	many	TGTGCCGCGGGTGCGAGTCCCAGCTCCTACAATGAGCAGTTCTTC	CAAGASPSSYNEQFF
TRBV7-3	TRBD2	TRBJ2-1	many	TGTGCCAGCAGCATCGGACTAGCGGCTTCCTACAATGAGCAGTTCTTC	CASSIGLAASYNEQFF
TRBV7-9	TRBD1	TRBJ1-1	.	TGTGCCAGCAGCTTTCCAGGGGGGATGAACACTGAAGCTTTCTTT	CASSFPGGMNTEAFF
TRBV9	.	TRBJ1-3	.	TGTGCCAGCAGCGTTTTCACCGCGGGCTCTGGAAACACCATATATTTT	CASSVFTAGSGNTIYF